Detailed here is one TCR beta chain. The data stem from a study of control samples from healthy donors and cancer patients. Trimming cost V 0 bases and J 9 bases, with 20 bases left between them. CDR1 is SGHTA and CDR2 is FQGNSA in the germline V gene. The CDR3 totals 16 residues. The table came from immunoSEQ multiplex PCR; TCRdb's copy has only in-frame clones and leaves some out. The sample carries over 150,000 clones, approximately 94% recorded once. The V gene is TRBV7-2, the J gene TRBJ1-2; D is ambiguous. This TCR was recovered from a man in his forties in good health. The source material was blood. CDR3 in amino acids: CASSLAREGGWASYTF. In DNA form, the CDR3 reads TGTGCCAGCAGCTTAGCGAGGGAAGGAGGATGGGCAAGCTACACCTTC. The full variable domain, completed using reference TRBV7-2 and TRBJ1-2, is GAGVSQSPSNKVTEKGKDVELRCDPISGHTALYWYRQSLGQGLEFLIYFQGNSAPDKSGLPSDRFSAERTGGSVSTLTIQRTQQEDSAVYLCASSLAREGGWASYTFGSGTRLTVV.